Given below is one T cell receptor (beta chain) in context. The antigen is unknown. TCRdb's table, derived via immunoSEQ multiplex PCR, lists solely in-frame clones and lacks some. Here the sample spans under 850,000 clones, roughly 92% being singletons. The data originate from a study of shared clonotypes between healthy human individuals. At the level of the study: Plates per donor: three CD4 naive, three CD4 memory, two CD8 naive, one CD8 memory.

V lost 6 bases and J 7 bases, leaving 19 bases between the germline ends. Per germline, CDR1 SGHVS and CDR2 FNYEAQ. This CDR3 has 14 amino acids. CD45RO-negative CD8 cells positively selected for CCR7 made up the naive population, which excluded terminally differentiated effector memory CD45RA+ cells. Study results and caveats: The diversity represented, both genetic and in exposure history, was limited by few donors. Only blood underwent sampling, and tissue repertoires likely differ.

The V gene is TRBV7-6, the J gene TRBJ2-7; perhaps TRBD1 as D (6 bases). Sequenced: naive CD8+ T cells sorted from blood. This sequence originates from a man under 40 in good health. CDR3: CASSLSRGIWEQYF. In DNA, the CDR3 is TGTGCCAGCAGTCTGTCCAGGGGCATTTGGGAGCAGTACTTC. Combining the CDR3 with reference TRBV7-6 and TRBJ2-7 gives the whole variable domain GAGVSQSPRYKVTKRGQDVALRCDPISGHVSLYWYRQALGQGPEFLTYFNYEAQQDKSGLPNDRFSAERPEGSISTLTIQRTEQRDSAMYRCASSLSRGIWEQYFGPGTRLTVT.